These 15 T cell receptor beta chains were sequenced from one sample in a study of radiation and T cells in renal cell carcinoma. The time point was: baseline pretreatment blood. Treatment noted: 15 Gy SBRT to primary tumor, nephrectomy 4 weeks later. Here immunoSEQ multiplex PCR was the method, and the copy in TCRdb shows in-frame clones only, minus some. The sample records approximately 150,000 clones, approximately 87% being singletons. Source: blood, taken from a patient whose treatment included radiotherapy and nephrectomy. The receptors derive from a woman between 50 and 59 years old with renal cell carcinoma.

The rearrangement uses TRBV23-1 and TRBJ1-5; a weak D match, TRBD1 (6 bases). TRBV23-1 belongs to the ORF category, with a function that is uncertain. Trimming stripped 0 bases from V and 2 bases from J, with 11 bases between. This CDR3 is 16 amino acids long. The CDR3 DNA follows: TGCGCCAGCAGTCAATCTGGGGGCGCGGGCAATCAGCCCCAGCATTTT. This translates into CASSQSGGAGNQPQHF.

The CDR3 DNA reads TGTGCCAGCAGCGAAACGGGACTAGCGGGACATACCGAGCAGTACTTC. It specifies CASSETGLAGHTEQYF. The V gene is TRBV13, the J gene TRBJ2-7; 13 bases line up with TRBD2. CDR1 is PRHDT and CDR2 is FYEKMQ in the germline V gene (reference sequence). The V and J ends lost 5 bases and 6 bases, in that order; junction bases with no gene match: 10. This CDR3 is 16 amino acids long.

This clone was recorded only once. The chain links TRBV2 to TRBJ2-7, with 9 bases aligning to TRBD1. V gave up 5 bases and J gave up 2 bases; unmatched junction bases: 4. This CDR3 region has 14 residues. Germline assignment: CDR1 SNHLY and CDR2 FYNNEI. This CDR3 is CASSTTGGPYEQYF. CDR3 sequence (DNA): TGTGCCAGCAGTACTACAGGGGGCCCCTACGAGCAGTACTTC.

The CDR3: CASSGTGGVPLYGYTF. The CDR3 DNA sequence: TGTGCCAGCAGTGGGACAGGGGGTGTCCCCCTTTATGGCTACACCTTC. The chain couples TRBV28 to TRBJ1-2; 11 nucleotides agree with TRBD1. The V segment lost 5 bases and the J segment 5 bases; nucleotides outside the gene matches: 10. Germline V gives CDR1 MDHEN, CDR2 SYDVKM. The CDR3 sequence is 16 residues long.

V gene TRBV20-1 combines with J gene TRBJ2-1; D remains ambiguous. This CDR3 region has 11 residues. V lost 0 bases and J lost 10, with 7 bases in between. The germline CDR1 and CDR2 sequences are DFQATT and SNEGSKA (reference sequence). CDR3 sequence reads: CSARDRLEQFF. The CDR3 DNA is TGCAGTGCTAGAGATCGTCTAGAGCAGTTCTTC.

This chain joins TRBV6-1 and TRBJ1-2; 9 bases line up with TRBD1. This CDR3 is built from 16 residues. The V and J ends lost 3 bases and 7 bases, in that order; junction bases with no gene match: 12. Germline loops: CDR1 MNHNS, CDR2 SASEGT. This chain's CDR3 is CASSESPGTGFGGYTF. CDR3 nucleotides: TGTGCCAGCAGTGAGTCACCCGGGACAGGGTTCGGTGGCTACACCTTC.

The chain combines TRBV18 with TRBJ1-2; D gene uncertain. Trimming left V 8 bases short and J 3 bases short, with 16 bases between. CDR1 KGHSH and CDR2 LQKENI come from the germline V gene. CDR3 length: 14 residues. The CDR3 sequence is CASSPTRSDYGYTF. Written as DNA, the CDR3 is TGTGCCAGCAGCCCAACCAGATCGGACTATGGCTACACCTTC.

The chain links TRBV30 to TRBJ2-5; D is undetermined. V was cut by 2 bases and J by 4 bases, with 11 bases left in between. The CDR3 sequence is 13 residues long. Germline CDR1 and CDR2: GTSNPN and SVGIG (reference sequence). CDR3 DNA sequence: TGTGCCTGGAGTCTTATCTCTGGAGAGACCCAGTACTTC. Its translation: CAWSLISGETQYF.

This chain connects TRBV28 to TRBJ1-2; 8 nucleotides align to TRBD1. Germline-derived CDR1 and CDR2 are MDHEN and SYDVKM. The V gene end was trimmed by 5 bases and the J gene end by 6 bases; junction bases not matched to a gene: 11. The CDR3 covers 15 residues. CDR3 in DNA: TGTGCCAGCAGTCACACCCTTTCGACAGGGGATGGCTACACCTTC. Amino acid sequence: CASSHTLSTGDGYTF.

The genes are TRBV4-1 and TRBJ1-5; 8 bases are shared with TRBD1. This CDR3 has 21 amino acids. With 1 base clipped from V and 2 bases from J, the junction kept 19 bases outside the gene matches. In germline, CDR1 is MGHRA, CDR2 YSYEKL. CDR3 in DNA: TGCGCCAGCAGCCAAGGTACTATCCGGACAGGGAAAGGAGAAGGCAATCAGCCCCAGCATTTT. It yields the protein CASSQGTIRTGKGEGNQPQHF.

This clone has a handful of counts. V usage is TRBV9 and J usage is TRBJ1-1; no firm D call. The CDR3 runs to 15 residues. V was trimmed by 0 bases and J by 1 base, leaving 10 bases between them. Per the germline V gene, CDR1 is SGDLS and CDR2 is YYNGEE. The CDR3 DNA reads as TGTGCCAGCAGCGTAGGTTTGTGGGAGAACACTGAAGCTTTCTTT. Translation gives CASSVGLWENTEAFF.

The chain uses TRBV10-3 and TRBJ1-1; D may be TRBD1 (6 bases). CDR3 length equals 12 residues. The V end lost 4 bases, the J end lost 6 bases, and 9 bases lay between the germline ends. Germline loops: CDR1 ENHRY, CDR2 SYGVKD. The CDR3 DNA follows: TGTGCCATCAGTGGGGACACTCCTGAAGCTTTCTTT. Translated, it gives CAISGDTPEAFF.

The CDR3: CASSLQGVSGANVLTF. The CDR3 DNA sequence: TGCGCCAGCAGCTTACAGGGGGTCTCTGGGGCCAACGTCCTGACTTTC. The chain joins TRBV5-1 to TRBJ2-6, with 8 nucleotides matching TRBD1. The CDR3 is 16 residues long. Germline CDR1 is SGHRS and CDR2 is YFSETQ. After removal of 2 bases from V and 0 bases from J, the junction contained 1 base not matched to a gene.

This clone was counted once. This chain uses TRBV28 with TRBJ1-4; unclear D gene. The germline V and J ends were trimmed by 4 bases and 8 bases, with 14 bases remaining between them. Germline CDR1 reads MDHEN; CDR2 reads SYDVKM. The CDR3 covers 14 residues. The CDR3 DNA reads TGTGCCAGCAGTTACGAGTGGGAGAGGGAAAAACTGTTTTTT. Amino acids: CASSYEWEREKLFF.

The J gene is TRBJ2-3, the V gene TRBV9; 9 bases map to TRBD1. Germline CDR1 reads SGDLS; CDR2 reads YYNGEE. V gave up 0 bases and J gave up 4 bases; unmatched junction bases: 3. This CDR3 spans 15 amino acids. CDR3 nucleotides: TGTGCCAGCAGCGTAGAACAGGGGGCCGCAGATACGCAGTATTTT. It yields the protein CASSVEQGAADTQYF.